Shown below are 5 T cell receptor beta chains from a single sample sequenced in a study of shared clonotypes between healthy human individuals. This table comes from immunoSEQ multiplex PCR, and its TCRdb copy is limited to in-frame clones, with some not included. The sample has approximately 2.5 million clones, approximately 94% seen once; the top ten hold under 0.15%. The specimen was naive CD4+ T cells sorted from blood. Stated subset: CD45RA+ positively selected. These receptors originate from a man aged 18 to 35 in good health.

The rearrangement uses TRBV7-9 and TRBJ2-1; TRBD2 matches 12 bases. Trimming at V came to 3 bases and at J to 3 bases, leaving 12 bases not matched to a gene. The CDR3 is 19 residues long. CDR1 is SEHNR and CDR2 is FQNEAQ in the germline V gene (reference sequence). CDR3 bases: TGTGCCAGCAGCTTTTCGTCTAGCGGGGGGGCTAGAGTCTACAATGAGCAGTTCTTC. The encoded protein is CASSFSSSGGARVYNEQFF.

This chain joins TRBV5-1 and TRBJ2-1; the D gene is possibly TRBD2 (6 bases). The CDR3 totals 15 residues. The germline gives CDR1 SGHRS, CDR2 YFSETQ. V lost 0 bases, J lost 2 bases, and 9 bases lay in between. CDR3 sequence (DNA): TGCGCCAGCAGCTTGGGGAGGGCCCCCTACAATGAGCAGTTCTTC. Translating it yields CASSLGRAPYNEQFF.

The J gene is TRBJ2-5, the V gene TRBV5-1; D is possibly TRBD1 (6 bases). CDR1 is SGHRS, CDR2 YFSETQ, per germline. This CDR3 is 14 amino acids long. The ends were cut back, 0 bases at V and 2 bases at J, with 8 bases in the middle. Here the CDR3 DNA reads TGCGCCAGCAGCTTGGTTAGGGGGCAAGAGACCCAGTACTTC. This sequence encodes CASSLVRGQETQYF.

The chain carries TRBV6-1 and TRBJ1-6; maybe TRBD1 (5 bases). Germline V gives CDR1 MNHNS, CDR2 SASEGT. Deletions cut 5 bases from V and 13 bases from J, with 18 bases between. The length of the CDR3 is 14 residues. CDR3: CASSLGTSKGPLHF. DNA of the CDR3: TGTGCCAGCAGTCTAGGGACTTCTAAGGGTCCCCTCCACTTT.

The chain couples TRBV28 to TRBJ1-5; no firm D call. Germline V gives CDR1 MDHEN, CDR2 SYDVKM. Between the trimmed V and J ends, which lost 6 bases and 7 bases, there was a span of 10 bases. This CDR3 spans 12 amino acids. The CDR3 protein is CASRVPRQPQHF. CDR3 bases: TGTGCCAGCAGGGTCCCAAGGCAGCCCCAGCATTTT.